This T cell receptor (beta chain) was retrieved from a study of CD8 T cells in Susac syndrome. This CDR3 comprises 14 residues. CDR1 and CDR2 from the germline V gene are LNHDA and SQIVND (reference sequence). Sequencing of TCR beta was carried out in blood CD8+ and CD4+ T cells. A quantity of about 0.45 to 1 ug RNA underwent reverse transcription using random hexamers. Each CDR3 protein is one row after TCRdb ran MiXCR on the immunoSEQ multiplex PCR reads. The sample carries fewer than 85,000 distinct CDR3 sequences, approximately 95% recorded once. As to this clonotype: The junction does not match germline at one end; this may be a read error.

Sequences were obtained from CD8+ T cells from PBMCs. This TCR was sampled from a human donor with multiple sclerosis. The V and J genes are TRBV19 and TRBJ2-7; TRBD2 aligns across 8 bases. The CDR3 DNA reads as TGTGCCAGCAGTACCGTAGCGGGACCCTACGAGCAGTACTTC. This gives the protein CASSTVAGPYEQYF. The full variable domain, completed using reference TRBV19 and TRBJ2-7, is DGGITQSPKYLFRKEGQNVTLSCEQNLNHDAMYWYRQDPGQGLRLIYYSQIVNDFQKGDIAEGYSVSREKKESFPLTVTSAQKNPTAFYLCASSTVAGPYEQYFGPGTRLTVT.